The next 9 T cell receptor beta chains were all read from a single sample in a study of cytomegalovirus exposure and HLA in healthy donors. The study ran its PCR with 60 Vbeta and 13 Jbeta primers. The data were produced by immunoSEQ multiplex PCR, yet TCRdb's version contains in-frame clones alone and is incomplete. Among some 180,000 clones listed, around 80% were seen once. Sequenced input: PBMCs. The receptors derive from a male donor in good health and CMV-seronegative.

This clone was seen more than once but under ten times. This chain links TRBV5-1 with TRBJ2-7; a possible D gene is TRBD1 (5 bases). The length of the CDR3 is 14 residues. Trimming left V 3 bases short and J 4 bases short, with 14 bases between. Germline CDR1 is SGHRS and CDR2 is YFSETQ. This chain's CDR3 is CASSSEPGKYEQYF. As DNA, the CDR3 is TGCGCCAGCAGCTCGGAACCAGGGAAATACGAGCAGTACTTC.

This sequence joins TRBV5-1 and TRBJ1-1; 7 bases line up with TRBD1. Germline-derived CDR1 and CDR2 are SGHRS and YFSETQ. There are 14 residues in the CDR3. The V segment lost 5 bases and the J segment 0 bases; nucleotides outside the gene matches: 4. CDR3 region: CASRGTGVNTEAFF. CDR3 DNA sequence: TGCGCCAGCAGGGGAACAGGGGTGAACACTGAAGCTTTCTTT.

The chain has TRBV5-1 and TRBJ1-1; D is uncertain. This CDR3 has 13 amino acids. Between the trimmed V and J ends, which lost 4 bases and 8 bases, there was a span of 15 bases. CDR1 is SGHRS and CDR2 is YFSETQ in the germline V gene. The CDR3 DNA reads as TGCGCCAGCAGCCTGACGGGGTCTGGAGAAGCTTTCTTT. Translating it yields CASSLTGSGEAFF.

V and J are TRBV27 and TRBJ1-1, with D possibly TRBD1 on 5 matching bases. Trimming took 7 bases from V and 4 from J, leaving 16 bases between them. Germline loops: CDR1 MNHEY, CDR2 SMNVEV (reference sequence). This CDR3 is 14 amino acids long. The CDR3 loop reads CASKFIAGGTEAFF. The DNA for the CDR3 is TGTGCCAGCAAGTTTATCGCGGGGGGCACTGAAGCTTTCTTT.

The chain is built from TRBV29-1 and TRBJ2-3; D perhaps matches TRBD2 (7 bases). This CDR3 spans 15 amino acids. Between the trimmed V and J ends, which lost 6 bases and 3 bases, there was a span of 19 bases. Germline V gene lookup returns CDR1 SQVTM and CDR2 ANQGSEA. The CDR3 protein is CSVGKAGGPTDTQYF. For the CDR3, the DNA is TGCAGCGTGGGGAAAGCCGGGGGGCCAACAGATACGCAGTATTTT.

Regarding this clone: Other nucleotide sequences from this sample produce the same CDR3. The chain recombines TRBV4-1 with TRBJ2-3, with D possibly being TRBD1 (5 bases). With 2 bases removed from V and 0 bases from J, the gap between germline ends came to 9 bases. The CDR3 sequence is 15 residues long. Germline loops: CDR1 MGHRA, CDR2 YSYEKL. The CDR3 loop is CASSQRGLSTDTQYF. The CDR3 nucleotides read TGCGCCAGCAGCCAAAGGGGCCTTAGCACAGATACGCAGTATTTT.

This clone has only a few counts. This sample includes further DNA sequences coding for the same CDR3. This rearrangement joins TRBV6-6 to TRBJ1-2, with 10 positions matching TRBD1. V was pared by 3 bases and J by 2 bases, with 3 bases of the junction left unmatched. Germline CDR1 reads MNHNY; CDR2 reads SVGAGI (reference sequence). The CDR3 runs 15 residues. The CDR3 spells CASSYRDRGNYGYTF. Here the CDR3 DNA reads TGTGCCAGCAGTTATCGGGACAGGGGAAACTATGGCTACACCTTC.

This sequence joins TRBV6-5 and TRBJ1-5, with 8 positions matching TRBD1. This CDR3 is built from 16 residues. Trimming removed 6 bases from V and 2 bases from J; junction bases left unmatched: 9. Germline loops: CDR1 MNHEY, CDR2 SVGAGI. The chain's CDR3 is CASRYDRGWGNQPQHF. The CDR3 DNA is TGTGCCAGCAGATACGACAGGGGATGGGGCAATCAGCCCCAGCATTTT.

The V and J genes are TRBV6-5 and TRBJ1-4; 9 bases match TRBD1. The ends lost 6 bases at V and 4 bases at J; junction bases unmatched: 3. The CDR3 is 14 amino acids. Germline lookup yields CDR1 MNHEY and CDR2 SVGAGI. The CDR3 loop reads CASSPGQGNEKLFF. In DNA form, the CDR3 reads TGTGCCAGCAGCCCGGGACAGGGTAATGAAAAACTGTTTTTT.